This T cell receptor (beta chain) appears in the sequencing data of a study of cytomegalovirus exposure and HLA in healthy donors. About the study: Around 81% of more than 300 genotyped donors fell in the Caucasian-associated ancestry cluster. Findings and caveats of the study: Using a false discovery rate of 0.05, a later analysis showed that 16,951 TCR beta sequences were associated with HLA alleles.

Only a few counts were recorded for this clone. As yet, its antigen is unknown. PCR primers comprised 60 Vbeta and 13 Jbeta primers. Sequencing was performed with immunoSEQ multiplex PCR; in TCRdb, only in-frame clones are kept and a portion is missing. The profile covers about 200,000 clones, with 82% appearing a single time and around 6% taken by the ten largest. The TCR comes from a woman between 45 and 60 years old in good health and CMV-seropositive. Sequencing was done on a sample of PBMCs.

The DNA of the CDR3 is TGTGCCACCAGCAGAGATCCCACAGGGGGCAGCAATCAGCCCCAGCATTTT. It yields the protein CATSRDPTGGSNQPQHF. The V gene is TRBV15, the J gene TRBJ1-5; 9 bases are shared with TRBD1. This CDR3 has 17 amino acids. The V segment lost 0 bases and the J segment 1 base; nucleotides outside the gene matches: 4. Per the germline V gene, CDR1 is LNHNV and CDR2 is YYDKDF (reference sequence).